Listed here is a single T cell receptor beta chain. No antigen is known for it. This sample was taken from a study of T cell responses to AZD1222 COVID-19 vaccine. Study background: The study pooled second doses at about 4 or about 12 weeks. Study observations and caveats: Samples come after the peak T cell response, not at day 14. As reported, nearly half of all spike-specific TCRs target variant regions that are unmutated. Distributed over spike, vaccine-associated CD4 TCRs predominated at 160-218 and 743-854.

V gave up 5 bases and J gave up 3 bases, with 14 bases separating them. Germline assignment: CDR1 SGHAT and CDR2 FQDESV (reference sequence). This CDR3 comprises 15 residues. Method: immunoSEQ multiplex PCR; TCRdb's copy keeps in-frame clones and lacks some. The sample holds about 140,000 clones; around 90% are singletons and the top ten take roughly 3.1%. The chain employs TRBV11-1 and TRBJ2-1; no firm D call. This TCR derives from an adult in good health. This sample comprised peripheral blood, obtained on day 0 of AZD1222 vaccination. The CDR3 spells CASSRDRVFYNEQFF. CDR3 in DNA: TGTGCCAGCAGCCGAGATCGGGTGTTCTACAATGAGCAGTTCTTC. Full variable domain (remainder filled in from reference TRBV11-1 and TRBJ2-1): EAEVAQSPRYKITEKSQAVAFWCDPISGHATLYWYRQILGQGPELLVQFQDESVVDDSQLPKDRFSAERLKGVDSTLKIQPAELGDSAMYLCASSRDRVFYNEQFFGPGTRLTVL.